Following are 4 T cell receptor beta chains from one sample sequenced in a study of blood T cells in healthy people across ages. The authors ran a second PCR of roughly 7 to 11 cycles using a sample-barcoded 5' primer and a J-beta primer mix. TCRdb reanalysed the 5' RACE reads using MiXCR and keeps one entry per CDR3 protein. The sample lists about 1.1 million distinct CDR3 sequences; around two fifths were seen once. Specimen: blood. These receptors were obtained from a man younger than 35 in good health.

The chain joins TRBV20-1 to TRBJ1-1; 10 bases fit TRBD1. V lost 0 bases and J lost 7; bases outside the gene matches: 11. The germline CDR1 and CDR2 sequences are DFQATT and SNEGSKA (reference sequence). The CDR3 spans 16 residues. CDR3 sequence reads: CSARDPLGQGYGEAFF. The CDR3 DNA is TGCAGTGCTAGAGATCCACTGGGACAGGGGTACGGTGAAGCTTTCTTT.

This clonotype was recorded a few times. This chain uses TRBV6-5 with TRBJ1-6; the D is unclear. Trimming shortened V by 6 bases and J by 8 bases, and 8 bases separated the two germline ends. Germline V CDR1 and CDR2: MNHEY, SVGAGI. The CDR3 consists of 12 residues. The CDR3 protein is CASSRRDSPLHF. DNA of the CDR3: TGTGCCAGCAGCAGGCGAGATTCACCCCTCCACTTT.

The V and J genes are TRBV6-1 and TRBJ2-3; 9 bases match TRBD2. In germline, CDR1 is MNHNS, CDR2 SASEGT. The CDR3 length is 14 residues. Losses at the gene ends were 6 bases for V and 4 bases for J; bases not matched to a gene: 5. CDR3 bases: TGTGCCAGCAGGCTAGCGGGGATCGCAGATACGCAGTATTTT. Protein: CASRLAGIADTQYF.

The chain is built from TRBV6-5 and TRBJ2-2; D is unclear. The V gene lost 7 bases and the J gene lost 7 bases, with 7 bases spanning the gap. The CDR3 is 11 residues long. Germline CDR1 reads MNHEY; CDR2 reads SVGAGI. The CDR3 spells CASTRGGELFF. The CDR3 bases are TGTGCCAGCACCCGTGGCGGGGAGCTGTTTTTT.